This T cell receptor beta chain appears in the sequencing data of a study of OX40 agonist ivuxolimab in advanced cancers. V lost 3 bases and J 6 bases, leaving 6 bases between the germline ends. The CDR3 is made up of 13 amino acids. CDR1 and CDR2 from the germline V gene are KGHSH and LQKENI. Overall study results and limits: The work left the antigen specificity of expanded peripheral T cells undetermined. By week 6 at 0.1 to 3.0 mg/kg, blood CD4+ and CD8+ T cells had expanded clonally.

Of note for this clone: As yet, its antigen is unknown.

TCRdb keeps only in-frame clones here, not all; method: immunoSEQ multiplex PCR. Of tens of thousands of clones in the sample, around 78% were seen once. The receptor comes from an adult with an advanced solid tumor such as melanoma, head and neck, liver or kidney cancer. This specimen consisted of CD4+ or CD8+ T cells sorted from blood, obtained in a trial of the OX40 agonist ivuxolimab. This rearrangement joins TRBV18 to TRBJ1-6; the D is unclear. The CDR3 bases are TGTGCCAGCTCACCTGTCCGTAATTCACCCCTCCACTTT. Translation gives CASSPVRNSPLHF.